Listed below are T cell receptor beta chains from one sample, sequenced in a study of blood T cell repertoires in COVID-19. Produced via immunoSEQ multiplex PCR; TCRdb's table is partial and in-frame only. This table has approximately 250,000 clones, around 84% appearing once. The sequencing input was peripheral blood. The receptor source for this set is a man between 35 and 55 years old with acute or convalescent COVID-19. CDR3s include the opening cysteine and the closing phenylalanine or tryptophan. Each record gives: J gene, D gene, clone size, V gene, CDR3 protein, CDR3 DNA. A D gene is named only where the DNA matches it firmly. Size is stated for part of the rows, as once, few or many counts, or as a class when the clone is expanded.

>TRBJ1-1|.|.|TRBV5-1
CASSLAPVGVNTEAFF
TGCGCCAGCAGCTTGGCTCCGGTAGGGGTGAACACTGAAGCTTTCTTT
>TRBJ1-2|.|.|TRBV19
CASSNLQGQQGNFYYGYTF
TGTGCCAGTAGTAACCTCCAAGGGCAACAGGGAAACTTTTACTATGGCTACACCTTC
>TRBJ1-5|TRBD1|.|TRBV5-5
CASSGQESQPQHF
TGTGCCAGCAGCGGACAGGAGAGCCAGCCCCAGCATTTT
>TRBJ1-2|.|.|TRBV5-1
CASSDDGGYYGYTF
TGCGCCAGCAGCGACGACGGGGGTTACTATGGCTACACCTTC
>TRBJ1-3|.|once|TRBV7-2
CASSGGPGNTIYF
TGTGCCAGCAGCGGGGGCCCTGGAAACACCATATATTTT
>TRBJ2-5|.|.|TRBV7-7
CASSSDRGETQYF
TGTGCCAGCAGCTCTGACCGAGGAGAGACCCAGTACTTC
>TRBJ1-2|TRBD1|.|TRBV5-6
CASSPPGQGGYTF
TGTGCCAGCAGCCCACCGGGACAGGGTGGCTACACCTTC
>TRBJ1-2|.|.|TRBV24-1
CATSEDTTGIGGYTF
TGTGCCACCAGTGAGGATACTACAGGGATCGGTGGCTACACCTTC
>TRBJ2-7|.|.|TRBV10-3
CAISETGWEQYF
TGTGCCATCAGTGAGACGGGTTGGGAGCAGTACTTC
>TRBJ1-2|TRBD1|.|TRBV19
CASTLRGTGYGYTF
TGTGCCAGTACCCTTAGAGGGACAGGGTACGGCTACACCTTC
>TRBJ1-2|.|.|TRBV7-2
CASSDTHWLSYTF
TGTGCCAGCAGCGATACCCATTGGCTGAGCTACACCTTC
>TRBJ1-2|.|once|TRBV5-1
CASSGSGQAVYGYTF
TGCGCCAGCAGCGGGTCGGGACAAGCTGTCTATGGCTACACCTTC
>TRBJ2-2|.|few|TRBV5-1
CASSLDLNTGELFF
TGCGCCAGCAGCTTGGATCTGAACACCGGGGAGCTGTTTTTT
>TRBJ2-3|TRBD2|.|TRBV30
CAWKIAGSSTDTQYF
TGTGCCTGGAAAATAGCGGGTTCTAGCACAGATACGCAGTATTTT
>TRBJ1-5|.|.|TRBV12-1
CASSFDGEQPQHF
TGTGCCAGCAGCTTTGACGGGGAACAGCCCCAGCATTTT
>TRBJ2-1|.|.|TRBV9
CASSVGLATNEQFF
TGTGCCAGCAGCGTAGGTCTAGCGACAAATGAGCAGTTCTTC
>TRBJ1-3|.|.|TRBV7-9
CASSPGQPNTIYF
TGTGCCAGCAGCCCTGGGCAGCCGAACACCATATATTTT
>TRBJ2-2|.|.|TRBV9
CASSVDGGAGELFF
TGTGCCAGCAGCGTAGATGGAGGGGCCGGGGAGCTGTTTTTT
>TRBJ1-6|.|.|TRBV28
CASSFKQRPLHF
TGTGCCAGCAGTTTTAAGCAACGACCCCTCCACTTT
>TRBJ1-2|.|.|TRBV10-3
CAINLPDNYGYTF
TGTGCCATCAATCTCCCAGATAACTATGGCTACACCTTC
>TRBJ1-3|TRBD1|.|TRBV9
CASSETGSSGNTIYF
TGTGCCAGCAGCGAGACAGGGAGCTCTGGAAACACCATATATTTT
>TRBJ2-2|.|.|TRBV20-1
CSVGRTGELFF
TGCTCTGTGGGGCGGACCGGGGAGCTGTTTTTT